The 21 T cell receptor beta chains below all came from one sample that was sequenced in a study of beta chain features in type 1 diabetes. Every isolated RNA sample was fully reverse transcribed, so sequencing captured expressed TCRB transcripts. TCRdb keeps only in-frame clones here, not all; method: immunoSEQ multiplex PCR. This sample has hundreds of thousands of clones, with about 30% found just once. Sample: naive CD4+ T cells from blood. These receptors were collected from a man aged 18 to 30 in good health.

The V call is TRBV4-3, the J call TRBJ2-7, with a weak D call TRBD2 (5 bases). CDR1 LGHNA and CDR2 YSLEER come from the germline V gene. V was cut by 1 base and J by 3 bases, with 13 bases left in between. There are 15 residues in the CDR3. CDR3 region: CASSQAATGIYEQYF. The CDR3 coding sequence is TGCGCCAGCAGCCAAGCGGCAACGGGGATCTACGAGCAGTACTTC.

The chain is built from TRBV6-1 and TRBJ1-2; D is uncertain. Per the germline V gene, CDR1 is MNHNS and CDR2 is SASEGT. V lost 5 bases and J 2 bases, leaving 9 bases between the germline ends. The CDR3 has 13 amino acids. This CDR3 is CASSPRENYGYTF. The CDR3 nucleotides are TGTGCCAGCAGTCCCCGGGAGAACTATGGCTACACCTTC.

CDR3 sequence (DNA): TGTGCCAGCAGACCCAGGGGCTCAACAGATACGCAGTATTTT. It specifies CASRPRGSTDTQYF. The chain has TRBV7-9 and TRBJ2-3; TRBD1 is a possible D gene (6 bases). V lost 6 bases to trimming and J lost 3 bases, with 13 bases between them. CDR1 and CDR2 from the germline V gene are SEHNR and FQNEAQ (reference sequence). The CDR3 has 14 residues. The full variable domain, completed using reference TRBV7-9 and TRBJ2-3, is DTGVSQNPRHKITKRGQNVTFRCDPISEHNRLYWYRQTLGQGPEFLTYFQNEAQLEKSRLLSDRFSAERPKGSFSTLEIQRTEQGDSAMYLCASRPRGSTDTQYFGPGTRLTVL.

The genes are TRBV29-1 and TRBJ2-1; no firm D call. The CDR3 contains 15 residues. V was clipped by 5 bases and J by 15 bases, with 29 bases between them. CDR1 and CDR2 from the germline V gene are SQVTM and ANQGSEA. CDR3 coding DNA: TGCAGCGTTTTCTTATCGGCGGCGGTCGCTCCAAAACGGTTCTTC. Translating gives CSVFLSAAVAPKRFF.

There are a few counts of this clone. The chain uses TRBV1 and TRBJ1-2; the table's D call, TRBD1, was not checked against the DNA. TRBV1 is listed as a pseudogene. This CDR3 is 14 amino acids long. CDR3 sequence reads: CTSLTEMRNYGYTF. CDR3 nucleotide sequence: TGCACCAGCCTGACAGAAATGCGTAACTATGGCTACACCTTC.

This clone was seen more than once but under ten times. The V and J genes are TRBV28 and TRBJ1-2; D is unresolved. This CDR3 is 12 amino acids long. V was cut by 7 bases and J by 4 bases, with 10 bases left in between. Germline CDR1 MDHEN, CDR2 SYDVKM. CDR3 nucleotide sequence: TGTGCCAGCACTCCGGGATTCTATGGCTACACCTTC. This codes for CASTPGFYGYTF.

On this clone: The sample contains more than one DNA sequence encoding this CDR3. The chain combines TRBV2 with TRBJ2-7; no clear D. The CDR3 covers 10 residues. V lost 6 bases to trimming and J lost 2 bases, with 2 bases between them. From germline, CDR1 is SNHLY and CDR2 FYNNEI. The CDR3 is CASSAYEQYF. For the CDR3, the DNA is TGTGCCAGCAGCGCCTACGAGCAGTACTTC.

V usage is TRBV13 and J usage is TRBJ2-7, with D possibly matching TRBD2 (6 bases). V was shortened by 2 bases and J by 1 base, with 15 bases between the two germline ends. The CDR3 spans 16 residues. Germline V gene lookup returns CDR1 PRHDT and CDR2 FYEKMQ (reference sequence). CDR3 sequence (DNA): TGTGCCAGCAGCTTACCCGGGACGGGGGAGTCCTACGAGCAGTACTTC. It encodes CASSLPGTGESYEQYF.

CDR3 in DNA: TGTGCCAGCAGTCCCCAAGGGCAGCCCCAGCATTTT. Translating it yields CASSPQGQPQHF. V gene TRBV27 combines with J gene TRBJ1-5; D gene ambiguous. The CDR3 totals 12 residues. V shed 5 bases and J shed 7 bases, with 9 bases lying between them. Germline V gives CDR1 MNHEY, CDR2 SMNVEV (reference sequence).

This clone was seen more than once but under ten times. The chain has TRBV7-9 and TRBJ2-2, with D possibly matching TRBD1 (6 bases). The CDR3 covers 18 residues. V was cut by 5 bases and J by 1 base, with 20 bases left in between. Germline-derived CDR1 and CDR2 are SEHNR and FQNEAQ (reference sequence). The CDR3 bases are TGTGCCAGCAGCCTCCAGGGGTTGCCTGACGGGAACACCGGGGAGCTGTTTTTT. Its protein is CASSLQGLPDGNTGELFF.

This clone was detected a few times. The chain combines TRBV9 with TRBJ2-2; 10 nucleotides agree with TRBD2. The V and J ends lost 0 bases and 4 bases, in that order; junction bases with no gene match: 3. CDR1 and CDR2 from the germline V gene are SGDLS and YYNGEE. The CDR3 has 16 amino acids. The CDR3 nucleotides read TGTGCCAGCAGCGTAGCTACTAGCGGGATCACCGGGGAGCTGTTTTTT. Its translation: CASSVATSGITGELFF.

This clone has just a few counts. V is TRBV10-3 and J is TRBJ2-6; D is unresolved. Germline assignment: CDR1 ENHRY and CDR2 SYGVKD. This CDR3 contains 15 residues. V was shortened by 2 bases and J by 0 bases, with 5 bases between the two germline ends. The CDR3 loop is CAISEVFSGANVLTF. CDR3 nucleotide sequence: TGTGCCATCAGTGAGGTGTTCTCTGGGGCCAACGTCCTGACTTTC.

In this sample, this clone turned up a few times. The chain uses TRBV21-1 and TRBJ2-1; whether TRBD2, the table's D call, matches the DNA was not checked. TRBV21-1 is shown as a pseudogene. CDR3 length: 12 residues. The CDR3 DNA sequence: TGTGCCAGCTCCTCGGAGGGAGGGAGGCAGTTCTTC. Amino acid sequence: CASSSEGGRQFF.

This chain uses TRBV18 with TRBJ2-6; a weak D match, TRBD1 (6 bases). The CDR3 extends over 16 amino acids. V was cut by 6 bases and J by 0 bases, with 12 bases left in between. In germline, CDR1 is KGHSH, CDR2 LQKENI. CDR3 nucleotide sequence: TGTGCCAGCTCGCGACAGGCACTCTCTGGGGCCAACGTCCTGACTTTC. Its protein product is CASSRQALSGANVLTF.

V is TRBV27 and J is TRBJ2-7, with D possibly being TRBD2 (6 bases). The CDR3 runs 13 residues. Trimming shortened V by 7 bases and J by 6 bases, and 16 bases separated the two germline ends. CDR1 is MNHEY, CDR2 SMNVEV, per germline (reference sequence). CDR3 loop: CASKRRDLSEQYF. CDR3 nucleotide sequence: TGTGCCAGCAAAAGGAGGGACCTTAGCGAGCAGTACTTC.

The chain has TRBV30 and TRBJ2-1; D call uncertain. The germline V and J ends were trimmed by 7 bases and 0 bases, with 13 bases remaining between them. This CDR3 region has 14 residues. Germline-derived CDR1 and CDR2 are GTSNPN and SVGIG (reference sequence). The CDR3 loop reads CAFSPPSSYNEQFF. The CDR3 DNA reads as TGTGCCTTCAGTCCCCCGAGCTCCTACAATGAGCAGTTCTTC.

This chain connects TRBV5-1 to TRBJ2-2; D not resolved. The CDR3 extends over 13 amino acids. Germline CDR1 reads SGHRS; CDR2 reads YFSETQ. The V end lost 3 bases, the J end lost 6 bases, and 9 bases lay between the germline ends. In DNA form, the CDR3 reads TGCGCCAGCAGCTCCCAGGAATCCGGGGAGCTGTTTTTT. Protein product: CASSSQESGELFF.

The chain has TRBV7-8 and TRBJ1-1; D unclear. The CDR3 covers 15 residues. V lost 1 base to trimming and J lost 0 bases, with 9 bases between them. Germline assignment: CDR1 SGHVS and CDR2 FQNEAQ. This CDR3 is CASSLGGRLNTEAFF. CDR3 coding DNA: TGTGCCAGCAGCTTAGGAGGCAGGTTGAACACTGAAGCTTTCTTT.

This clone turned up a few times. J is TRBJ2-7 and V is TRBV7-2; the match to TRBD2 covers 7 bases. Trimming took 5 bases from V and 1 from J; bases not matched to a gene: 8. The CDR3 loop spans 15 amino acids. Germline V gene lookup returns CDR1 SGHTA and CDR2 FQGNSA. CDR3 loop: CASSHPAGVSYEQYF. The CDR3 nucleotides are TGTGCCAGCAGCCACCCCGCGGGGGTATCCTACGAGCAGTACTTC. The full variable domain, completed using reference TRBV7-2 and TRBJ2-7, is GAGVSQSPSNKVTEKGKDVELRCDPISGHTALYWYRQSLGQGLEFLIYFQGNSAPDKSGLPSDRFSAERTGGSVSTLTIQRTQQEDSAVYLCASSHPAGVSYEQYFGPGTRLTVT.

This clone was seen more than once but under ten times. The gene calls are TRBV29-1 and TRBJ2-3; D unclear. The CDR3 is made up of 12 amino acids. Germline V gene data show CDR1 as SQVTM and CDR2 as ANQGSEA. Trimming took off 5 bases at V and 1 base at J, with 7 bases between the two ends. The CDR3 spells CSVNQGTDTQYF. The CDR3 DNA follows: TGCAGCGTTAACCAGGGCACAGATACGCAGTATTTT.

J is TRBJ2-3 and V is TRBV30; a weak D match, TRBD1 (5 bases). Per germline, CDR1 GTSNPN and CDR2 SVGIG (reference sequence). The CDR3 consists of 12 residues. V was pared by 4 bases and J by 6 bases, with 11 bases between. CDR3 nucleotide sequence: TGTGCCTGGAATCCAGGGTCCGATACGCAGTATTTT. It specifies CAWNPGSDTQYF.